This TCR beta chain came from a study of CXCR3-negative and CXCR3-positive naive CD8 T cells. General study findings and limits: CXCR3-positive naive cells had TRB CDR3s that were more hydrophobic than CXCR3-negative naive cells had.

CDR3 length: 21 residues. Germline lookup yields CDR1 SGHVS and CDR2 FNYEAQ. On this clonotype itself: Its antigen is not known.

In preparing the TRB cDNA libraries, 5' RACE with UMI labels was used. TCRdb reworked the 5' RACE reads into one entry per CDR3 protein, no DNA. The table for this sample gives around 140,000 distinct CDR3 sequences. This sequence was found in a human donor in good health. Some clones in this sample may be carry-over from other donors' samples. The source material was naive CXCR3+ CD8+ T cells from blood. Subset given: CD45RO-CCR7+CD27+CD95- naive CD8+ T cells expressing CXCR3 (TNR3+). This rearrangement joins TRBV7-6 to TRBJ2-2; TCRdb lists TRBD1, though no DNA is available to test this call. The CDR3 spells CASSSNRDREWLARNTGELFF. The full variable domain, rest sourced from reference TRBV7-6 and TRBJ2-2, is GAGVSQSPRYKVTKRGQDVALRCDPISGHVSLYWYRQALGQGPEFLTYFNYEAQQDKSGLPNDRFSAERPEGSISTLTIQRTEQRDSAMYRCASSSNRDREWLARNTGELFFGEGSRLTVL.